This record looks at one TCR beta chain sequence and its context. The antigen remains undetermined. Constant-region reverse primers amplified full-length variable regions, followed by semi-nested Nested Universal Primer A PCR. MiXCR, applied by TCRdb to the 5' RACE reads, yields one record per CDR3 protein. The repertoire holds 11,000 or so distinct CDR3 sequences, 25% to 30% seen once, with roughly 3% in the top ten. The sorted Tregs were CD4+CD25+CD127-/low cells. CDR1 LNHDA and CDR2 SQIVND come from the germline V gene (reference sequence). This CDR3 is built from 13 residues. With 4 bases removed from V and 5 bases from J, the gap between germline ends came to 12 bases. Study-level results: Greatest tumor Treg TCR overlap was with tumor naive CD4+ cells. Tumor memory CD4+ T cell TCR gene usage clustered with blood and lymph node memory CD4+ cells and lymph node naive CD4+ cells.

The sequence was obtained from a female donor with breast cancer. Sequencing was performed on Tregs sorted from a lymph node. The genes are TRBV19 and TRBJ2-7; D gene uncertain. CDR3 sequence (DNA): TGTGCCAGTAGTAGTCTAAGTCTGGACGAGCAGTACTTC. This translates into CASSSLSLDEQYF.